The 21 T cell receptor beta chains in this list originate from one sample, sequenced in a study of OX40 agonist ivuxolimab in advanced cancers. Sequenced by immunoSEQ multiplex PCR; TCRdb stores in-frame clones only, minus some. The repertoire holds more than 85,000 clones, with about 79% as singletons. Sample: CD4+ or CD8+ T cells sorted from blood, taken in a trial of the OX40 agonist ivuxolimab. All receptors come from an adult with an advanced solid tumor such as melanoma, head and neck, liver or kidney cancer.

This clone was observed a single time. The chain links TRBV5-5 to TRBJ2-5; D is uncertain. TRBJ2-7 matches the DNA end more closely, so the J call is doubtful. The CDR3 has 14 residues. Germline-derived CDR1 and CDR2 are SGHKS and YYEKEE (reference sequence). Here the CDR3 DNA reads TGTGCCAGCAGCTTGGATGTGGGGTCCTACGAGCAGTACTTC. This codes for CASSLDVGSYEQYF.

V gene TRBV18 combines with J gene TRBJ1-1; TRBD1 matches 9 bases. The CDR3 loop spans 15 amino acids. The germline V gene encodes CDR1 KGHSH and CDR2 LQKENI. V shed 1 base and J 3 bases; nucleotides not matched to a gene: 3. In DNA, the CDR3 is TGTGCCAGCTCACCACGGACAGGGGCGGACACTGAAGCTTTCTTT. It translates to CASSPRTGADTEAFF. The whole variable domain, filled in from reference TRBV18 and TRBJ1-1, reads NAGVMQNPRHLVRRRGQEARLRCSPMKGHSHVYWYRQLPEEGLKFMVYLQKENIIDESGMPKERFSAEFPKEGPSILRIQQVVRGDSAAYFCASSPRTGADTEAFFGQGTRLTVV.

CDR3 DNA sequence: TGTGCCAGCAGGTCCGCCCCGAACACTGAAGCTTTCTTT. Its protein is CASRSAPNTEAFF. This chain joins TRBV7-2 and TRBJ1-1, with unresolved D. Germline loops: CDR1 SGHTA, CDR2 FQGNSA. V dropped 6 bases and J dropped 1 base, with 9 bases sitting between them. The CDR3 covers 13 residues.

V is TRBV7-2 and J is TRBJ2-7; D unclear. CDR1 and CDR2 (germline): SGHTA, FQGNSA. CDR3 size: 15 residues. Trimming pared 5 bases from V and 3 bases from J, leaving 17 bases between. This CDR3 reads CASSQGPTLIYEQYF. The CDR3 region has the DNA TGTGCCAGCAGCCAAGGGCCCACCCTAATCTACGAGCAGTACTTC.

V is TRBV21-1 and J is TRBJ1-6. TRBV21-1 is tagged as a pseudogene. CDR3 size: 19 residues. CDR3 residues: CASSKEGVFRVAYNSPLHF. The CDR3 DNA reads TGTGCCAGCAGCAAAGAGGGTGTGTTCCGGGTGGCCTATAATTCACCCCTCCACTTT.

The rearrangement uses TRBV6-5 and TRBJ2-7, with 9 bases fitting TRBD1. Germline CDR1 MNHEY, CDR2 SVGAGI. CDR3 length: 12 amino acids. V gave up 7 bases and J gave up 6 bases; unmatched junction bases: 4. The CDR3 bases are TGTGCCAGCAATAAGGACAGGGGCGAGCAGTACTTC. Encoded protein: CASNKDRGEQYF.

The V gene is TRBV28, the J gene TRBJ2-7, with TRBD2 matching over 7 bases. This CDR3 contains 14 residues. Germline trimming cut 9 bases from V and 2 bases from J; bases unmatched to any gene: 10. Germline values: CDR1 MDHEN, CDR2 SYDVKM. Here the CDR3 DNA reads TGTGCCAGTGTTACGGGGGGAGGGCCCTACGAGCAGTACTTC. Protein sequence: CASVTGGGPYEQYF.

V usage is TRBV28 and J usage is TRBJ2-7, with D perhaps TRBD1 or TRBD2 (5 bases each). V lost 7 bases, J lost 5 bases, and 18 bases lay in between. The CDR3 is made up of 14 amino acids. Germline CDR1 and CDR2: MDHEN and SYDVKM. The CDR3: CASIRDIGADEQYF. The DNA of the CDR3 is TGTGCCAGCATCCGAGATATCGGGGCCGACGAGCAGTACTTC.

The V call is TRBV7-8, the J call TRBJ2-3, with 8 bases matching TRBD2. The CDR3 is 19 amino acids. The V gene end was trimmed by 4 bases and the J gene end by 3 bases; junction bases not matched to a gene: 18. CDR1 SGHVS and CDR2 FQNEAQ come from the germline V gene. CDR3 sequence reads: CASSSRSHTGGRGTDTQYF. The DNA of the CDR3 is TGTGCCAGCAGCTCCCGGAGTCATACGGGGGGGCGGGGAACAGATACGCAGTATTTT.

CDR3 in DNA: TGTGCCAGCAGCCCGGGGACAGGGGGCGGACAGCCCCAGCATTTT. It is translated as CASSPGTGGGQPQHF. The V and J genes are TRBV5-4 and TRBJ1-5; 12 nucleotides agree with TRBD1. Germline values: CDR1 SGHNT, CDR2 YYREEE (reference sequence). This CDR3 has 15 amino acids. V shed 4 bases and J 7 bases; nucleotides not matched to a gene: 6.

This chain links TRBV11-3 with TRBJ2-7; the D is unclear. Germline-derived CDR1 and CDR2 are SGHNT and YENEEA. CDR3 length: 16 residues. Trimming cost V 0 bases and J 0 bases, with 12 bases left between them. The CDR3 DNA follows: TGTGCCAGCAGCTTAGACTCAGGCGCAAGCTCCTACGAGCAGTACTTC. Amino acids: CASSLDSGASSYEQYF.

This chain connects TRBV29-1 to TRBJ2-1, with D perhaps given as TRBD1 or TRBD2 (5 bases each). CDR1 SQVTM and CDR2 ANQGSEA come from the germline V gene. V lost 4 bases and J 6 bases, leaving 13 bases between the germline ends. The CDR3 is 13 amino acids. Here the CDR3 DNA reads TGCAGCGTTGGAGGGGCCCCCTCCAATGAGCAGTTCTTC. Residues: CSVGGAPSNEQFF.

The J gene is TRBJ2-3, the V gene TRBV2; 11 bases fit TRBD2. The V gene end was trimmed by 7 bases and the J gene end by 4 bases; junction bases not matched to a gene: 4. This CDR3 contains 14 residues. Germline V gene lookup returns CDR1 SNHLY and CDR2 FYNNEI. The CDR3 DNA is TGTGCCAGCAAGGGACTAGCGGAGCCAGATACGCAGTATTTT. This translates into CASKGLAEPDTQYF. Based on the CDR3 plus reference TRBV2 and TRBJ2-3, the full variable domain is EPEVTQTPSHQVTQMGQEVILRCVPISNHLYFYWYRQILGQKVEFLVSFYNNEISEKSEIFDDQFSVERPDGSNFTLKIRSTKLEDSAMYFCASKGLAEPDTQYFGPGTRLTVL.

V and J are TRBV4-1 and TRBJ2-3; possibly TRBD1 for D (5 bases). The V gene lost 4 bases and the J gene lost 5 bases, with 13 bases spanning the gap. Looked up from germline, CDR1 is MGHRA and CDR2 is YSYEKL. CDR3 length: 14 amino acids. CDR3 in amino acids: CASSRQGSGDTQYF. The CDR3 DNA is TGCGCCAGCAGCCGTCAGGGTTCTGGAGATACGCAGTATTTT.

This chain joins TRBV25-1 and TRBJ2-5; D possibly corresponds to TRBD1 (6 bases). Trimming removed 6 bases from V and 5 bases from J, with 13 bases in between. The CDR3 consists of 13 residues. Germline lookup yields CDR1 MGHDK and CDR2 SYGVNS. Written as DNA, the CDR3 is TGTGCCAGCAGGGCAGGGGTCCTGGAGACCCAGTACTTC. Protein sequence: CASRAGVLETQYF.

This sequence joins TRBV5-8 and TRBJ1-2; TRBD1 matches at 7 bases. The CDR3 is 16 residues long. The junction had 6 bases not matched to a gene; V was cut back by 0 bases and J by 1 base. Germline V gives CDR1 SGHTS, CDR2 YDEGEE. The CDR3 region has the DNA TGTGCCAGCAGCTTGGCCGGGACAGAGTATAACTATGGCTACACCTTC. This sequence encodes CASSLAGTEYNYGYTF. Filled out from reference TRBV5-8 and TRBJ1-2, the complete variable domain reads EAGVTQSPTHLIKTRGQQATLRCSPISGHTSVYWYQQALGLGLQFLLWYDEGEERNRGNFPPRFSGRQFPNYSSELNVNALELEDSALYLCASSLAGTEYNYGYTFGSGTRLTVV.

The chain employs TRBV6-5 and TRBJ1-6, with 9 bases aligning to TRBD1. The germline V gene encodes CDR1 MNHEY and CDR2 SVGAGI. The V and J ends lost 5 bases and 7 bases, in that order; junction bases with no gene match: 6. The CDR3 is 15 amino acids. CDR3 protein: CASSRPGQGNSPLHF. The CDR3 nucleotides read TGTGCCAGCAGTAGACCGGGACAGGGAAATTCACCCCTCCACTTT.

The CDR3 loop reads CASSLEGRRYNEQFF. The CDR3 DNA reads as TGTGCCAGCAGCTTGGAAGGAAGAAGGTACAATGAGCAGTTCTTC. The V call is TRBV5-6, the J call TRBJ2-1; D not certain. CDR3 size: 15 residues. Per germline, CDR1 SGHDT and CDR2 YYEEEE. Trimming took off 0 bases at V and 4 bases at J, with 11 bases between the two ends.

The genes are TRBV9 and TRBJ2-1; 10 positions agree with TRBD1. In germline, CDR1 is SGDLS, CDR2 YYNGEE. The J segment lost 9 bases and the V segment lost 0 bases, leaving 3 bases of the junction unmatched. This CDR3 has 14 amino acids. This chain's CDR3 is CASSVGTGGIEQFF. The CDR3 nucleotides are TGTGCCAGCAGCGTAGGGACAGGGGGTATTGAGCAGTTCTTC.

This clone was detected only once. This sequence joins TRBV29-1 and TRBJ1-1; possible D gene TRBD1, 5 bases. This CDR3 is 13 amino acids long. Looked up from germline, CDR1 is SQVTM and CDR2 is ANQGSEA. Trimming took 7 bases from V and 1 from J, leaving 13 bases between them. CDR3 region: CSGGPGSNTEAFF. The CDR3 coding sequence is TGCAGCGGGGGACCAGGATCGAACACTGAAGCTTTCTTT.

A few counts support this clone. This chain connects TRBV2 to TRBJ2-7; no reliable D call. Trimming took off 6 bases at V and 3 bases at J, with 9 bases between the two ends. This CDR3 spans 12 amino acids. The germline gives CDR1 SNHLY, CDR2 FYNNEI. CDR3 in DNA: TGTGCCAGCAGGATGAGCTACTACGAGCAGTACTTC. Protein: CASRMSYYEQYF.